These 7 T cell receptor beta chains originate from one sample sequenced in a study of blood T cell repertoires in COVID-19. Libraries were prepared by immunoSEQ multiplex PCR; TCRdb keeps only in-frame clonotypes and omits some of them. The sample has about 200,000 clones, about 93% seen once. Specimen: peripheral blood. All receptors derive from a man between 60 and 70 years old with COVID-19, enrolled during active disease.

The CDR3 coding sequence is TGTGCCAGCAGCTCCCAGGGTGTGGGTGAGCAGTTCTTC. It is translated as CASSSQGVGEQFF. The rearrangement joins TRBV7-2 to TRBJ2-1; maybe TRBD1 (5 bases). The CDR3 is made up of 13 amino acids. Looked up from germline, CDR1 is SGHTA and CDR2 is FQGNSA. V shed 4 bases and J shed 9 bases, with 13 bases lying between them.

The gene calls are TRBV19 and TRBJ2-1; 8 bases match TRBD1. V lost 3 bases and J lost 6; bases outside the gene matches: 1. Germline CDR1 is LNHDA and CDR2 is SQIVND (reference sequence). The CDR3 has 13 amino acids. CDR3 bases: TGTGCCAGTAGTATTCAGGGGGCCAATGAGCAGTTCTTC. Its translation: CASSIQGANEQFF.

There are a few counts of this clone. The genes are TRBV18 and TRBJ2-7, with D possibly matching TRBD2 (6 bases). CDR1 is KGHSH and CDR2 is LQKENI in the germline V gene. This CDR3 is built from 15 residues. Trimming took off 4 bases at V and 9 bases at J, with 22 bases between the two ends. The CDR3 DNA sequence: TGTGCCAGCTCACGCCTAGCGACTGGAGGAGATGGGCAGTACTTC. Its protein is CASSRLATGGDGQYF.

CDR3 nucleotide sequence: TGTGCCAGCAGCATTAGGGGTAACACTGAAGCTTTCTTT. It yields the protein CASSIRGNTEAFF. V is TRBV3-1 (or the pseudogene TRBV3-2) and J is TRBJ1-1; tentative D call: TRBD1 (5 bases). The V end lost 5 bases, the J end lost 2 bases, and 9 bases lay between the germline ends. Germline values: CDR1 LGHDT, CDR2 YNNKEL (reference sequence). The CDR3 spans 13 residues.

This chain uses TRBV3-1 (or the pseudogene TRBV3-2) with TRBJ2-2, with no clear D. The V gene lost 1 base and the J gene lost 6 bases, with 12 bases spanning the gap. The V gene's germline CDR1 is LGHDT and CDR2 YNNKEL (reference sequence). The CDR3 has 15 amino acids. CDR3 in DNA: TGTGCCAGCAGCCAAGGAGTAGGAGTCGCCGGGGAGCTGTTTTTT. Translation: CASSQGVGVAGELFF.

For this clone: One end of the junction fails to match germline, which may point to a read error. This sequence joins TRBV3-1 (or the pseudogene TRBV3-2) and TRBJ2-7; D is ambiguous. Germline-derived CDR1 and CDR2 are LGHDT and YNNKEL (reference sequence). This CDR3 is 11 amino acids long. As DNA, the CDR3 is TGTGCCAGCAGCCAAGGCCTCTGGCAGAACTTC. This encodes CASSQGLWQNF.

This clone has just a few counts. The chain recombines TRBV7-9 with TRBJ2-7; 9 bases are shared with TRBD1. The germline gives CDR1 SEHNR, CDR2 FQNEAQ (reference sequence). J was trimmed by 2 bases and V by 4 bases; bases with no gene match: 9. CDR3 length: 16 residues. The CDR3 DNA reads TGTGCCAGCAGCTCGGGGACAGGGAACGTCCCCTACGAGCAGTACTTC. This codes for CASSSGTGNVPYEQYF.